The 3 T cell receptor beta chains below all came from one sample that was sequenced in a study of cytomegalovirus exposure and HLA in healthy donors. The PCR contained 60 Vbeta and 13 Jbeta primers. The table came from immunoSEQ multiplex PCR; TCRdb's copy has only in-frame clones and leaves some out. The sample lists 75,000 to 90,000 clones; around a tenth were seen once. Source material: PBMCs. The origin of the receptors is a man between 60 and 75 years old in good health and CMV-seropositive.

In this sample, this clone turned up a few times. The chain links TRBV6-1 to TRBJ1-6, with D tentatively TRBD1 (6 bases). The CDR3 is made up of 15 amino acids. The V gene's germline CDR1 is MNHNS and CDR2 SASEGT. V was clipped by 4 bases and J by 10 bases, with 17 bases between them. The CDR3 nucleotides read TGTGCCAGCAGTGGAACCAGGGGAGAGGGGTCACCCCTCCACTTT. Its translation: CASSGTRGEGSPLHF.

This chain uses TRBV10-3 with TRBJ2-7; TRBD1 matches 8 bases. CDR3 length equals 14 residues. The germline CDR1 and CDR2 sequences are ENHRY and SYGVKD. V was pared by 6 bases and J by 5 bases, with 9 bases of the junction left unmatched. The CDR3 DNA is TGTGCCATCAGGCCCGGGACAGGTGGGGACGAGCAGTACGTC. Its protein product is CAIRPGTGGDEQYV.

Points on this clone: Germline is not matched at one junction end, which may reflect a read error. The chain uses TRBV30 and TRBJ1-5, with D tentatively TRBD1 (6 bases). Germline V gives CDR1 GTSNPN, CDR2 SVGIG (reference sequence). This CDR3 has 13 amino acids. CDR3: CAWSPQGNQPQNF. The CDR3 DNA sequence: TGTGCCTGGAGCCCACAGGGCAATCAGCCCCAGAATTTT.